This note documents a single TCR beta chain sequence. Its antigen remains unidentified. The data derive from a study of cytomegalovirus exposure and HLA in healthy donors. Notes on the study in general: An Asian-associated ancestry cluster reportedly showed fewer N-insertions than the roughly 700-donor mean in a later analysis. It was assumed in the presence/absence analyses that sequencing depth was roughly uniform across donors. V segments that were indistinguishable, TRBV6-2 and TRBV6-3 among them, were omitted from analysis.

Germline CDR1 is GTSNPN and CDR2 is SVGIG (reference sequence). There are 15 residues in the CDR3. Unmatched junction bases numbered 4, after V lost 3 bases and J lost 4 bases. Vbeta (60) and Jbeta (13) primers were used in the PCR. Sequencing was performed with immunoSEQ multiplex PCR; in TCRdb, only in-frame clones are kept and a portion is missing. The table lists 100,000 to 150,000 clones, almost 85% of them singletons. J is TRBJ2-1 and V is TRBV30; 12 nucleotides agree with TRBD2. The sequenced sample consisted of PBMCs. The clonotype was recovered from a boy between 2 and 10 years old in good health and CMV-seronegative. The CDR3 sequence: CAWRLLAGGYNEQFF. CDR3 in DNA: TGTGCCTGGAGGCTACTAGCGGGGGGTTACAATGAGCAGTTCTTC.